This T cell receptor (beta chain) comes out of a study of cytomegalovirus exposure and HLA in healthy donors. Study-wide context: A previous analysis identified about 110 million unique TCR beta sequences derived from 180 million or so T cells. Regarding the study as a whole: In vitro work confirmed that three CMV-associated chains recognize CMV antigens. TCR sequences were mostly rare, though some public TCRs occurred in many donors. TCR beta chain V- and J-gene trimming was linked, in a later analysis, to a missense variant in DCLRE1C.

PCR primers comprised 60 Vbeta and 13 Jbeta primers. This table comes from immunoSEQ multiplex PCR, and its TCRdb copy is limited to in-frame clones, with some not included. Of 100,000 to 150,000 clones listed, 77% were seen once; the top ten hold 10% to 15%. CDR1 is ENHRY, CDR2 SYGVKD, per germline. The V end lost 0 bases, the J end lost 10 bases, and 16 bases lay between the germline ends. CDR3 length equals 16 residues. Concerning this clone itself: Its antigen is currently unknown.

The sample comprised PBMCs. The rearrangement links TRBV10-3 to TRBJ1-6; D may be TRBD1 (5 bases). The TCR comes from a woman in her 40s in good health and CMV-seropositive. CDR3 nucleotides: TGTGCCATCAGTGAGTCGACCCCAGGGTCCGAATCACCCCTCCACTTT. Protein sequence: CAISESTPGSESPLHF.